The 15 T cell receptor beta chains listed next were all sequenced from one sample in a study of response to subunit inactivated influenza vaccine. TCRdb reprocessed the RT-PCR reads with MiXCR, giving one entry per CDR3 protein. Of about 540,000 distinct CDR3 sequences listed, approximately 20% are singletons. This same sample was also part of a study on T cells expressing NK-cell markers. That publication notes: 5'RACE template switching with UMIs generated TCR beta cDNA.

The material sequenced was CD4+ T cells sorted from PBMCs, taken 12 days after vaccination. The source is a middle-aged man who received an inactivated influenza vaccine.

The chain links TRBV27 to TRBJ2-7, with D uncertain. V lost 5 bases, J lost 3 bases, and 14 bases lay in between. This CDR3 has 14 residues. Germline-derived CDR1 and CDR2 are MNHEY and SMNVEV (reference sequence). In nucleotides, the CDR3 is TGTGCCAGCAGTCAGTCGGGCAGCTACTACGAGCAGTACTTC. It codes for CASSQSGSYYEQYF.

This clonotype was observed many times. The chain has TRBV7-7 and TRBJ2-5; maybe TRBD2 (6 bases). CDR3 length: 15 amino acids. The V end was cut by 5 bases, the J end by 4 bases, with 17 bases between. CDR1 is SSHAT, CDR2 FNYEAQ, per germline (reference sequence). CDR3 sequence: CASSRSGTQRETQYF. DNA for the CDR3: TGTGCCAGCAGCCGATCCGGGACTCAAAGAGAGACCCAGTACTTC.

CDR3 sequence reads: CASSRVGGEQYF. The CDR3 DNA follows: TGCGCCAGCAGTCGTGTCGGGGGCGAGCAGTACTTC. The chain carries TRBV5-1 and TRBJ2-7; possible D gene TRBD2, 6 bases. V shed 5 bases and J shed 6 bases, with 12 bases lying between them. This CDR3 contains 12 residues. Germline V gene lookup returns CDR1 SGHRS and CDR2 YFSETQ. Together with reference TRBV5-1 and TRBJ2-7, the CDR3 gives the full variable domain: KAGVTQTPRYLIKTRGQQVTLSCSPISGHRSVSWYQQTPGQGLQFLFEYFSETQRNKGNFPGRFSGRQFSNSRSEMNVSTLELGDSALYLCASSRVGGEQYFGPGTRLTVT.

There are a few counts of this clonotype. The genes are TRBV3-1 and TRBJ2-5, with TRBD1 as a possible D gene (5 bases). There are 17 residues in the CDR3. CDR1 LGHDT and CDR2 YNNKEL come from the germline V gene (reference sequence). Trimming removed 4 bases from V and 1 base from J, with 19 bases in between. As DNA, the CDR3 is TGTGCCAGCAGCCGTACCGCGACATTTCAGGGCCAAGAGACCCAGTACTTC. It yields the protein CASSRTATFQGQETQYF.

The genes are TRBV5-1 and TRBJ1-1; D possibly corresponds to TRBD1 (6 bases). Germline-derived CDR1 and CDR2 are SGHRS and YFSETQ. The CDR3 extends over 14 amino acids. Trimming stripped 3 bases from V and 3 bases from J, with 12 bases between. CDR3 nucleotides: TGCGCCAGCAGCTCGGGACACGTTTACACTGAAGCTTTCTTT. It translates to CASSSGHVYTEAFF.

The V and J genes are TRBV29-1 and TRBJ2-5; weak D call: TRBD1 (5 bases). Germline assignment: CDR1 SQVTM and CDR2 ANQGSEA. Trimming removed 4 bases from V and 2 bases from J, with 11 bases in between. CDR3 size: 13 residues. Here the CDR3 DNA reads TGCAGCGTTGGAGGCAGGGCACAAGAGACCCAGTACTTC. It specifies CSVGGRAQETQYF.

The chain employs TRBV2 and TRBJ2-4, with 10 bases fitting TRBD1. Germline V gene lookup returns CDR1 SNHLY and CDR2 FYNNEI. J was trimmed by 0 bases and V by 2 bases; bases with no gene match: 13. CDR3 length: 20 amino acids. The CDR3 DNA reads TGTGCCAGCAGTGAATGGGGTGGACAGGGGGTCGCACGAGCCAAAAACATTCAGTACTTC. This codes for CASSEWGGQGVARAKNIQYF.

A few counts support this clonotype. The J gene is TRBJ2-7, the V gene TRBV25-1; 8 bases are a match to TRBD2. This CDR3 contains 16 residues. The junction had 14 bases not matched to a gene; V was cut back by 5 bases and J by 5 bases. Germline CDR1 and CDR2: MGHDK and SYGVNS. This CDR3 reads CASSLTLSGMAHEQYF. Written as DNA, the CDR3 is TGTGCCAGCAGTCTTACCCTTAGCGGGATGGCCCACGAGCAGTACTTC.

This clonotype was counted a few times. This chain uses TRBV6-5 with TRBJ2-3; TRBD1 aligns across 7 bases. V lost 0 bases and J lost 4; bases outside the gene matches: 4. The CDR3 has 15 amino acids. Germline loops: CDR1 MNHEY, CDR2 SVGAGI. This CDR3 reads CASSYSRQGPDTQYF. The CDR3 bases are TGTGCCAGCAGTTACTCCAGACAGGGCCCAGATACGCAGTATTTT.

The chain joins TRBV20-1 to TRBJ2-5, with no clear D. Germline CDR1 and CDR2: DFQATT and SNEGSKA (reference sequence). CDR3 length: 12 amino acids. Trimming took off 3 bases at V and 2 bases at J, with 7 bases between the two ends. CDR3 sequence (DNA): TGCAGTGCTAGGCCCAGTCAAGAGACCCAGTACTTC. Its translation is CSARPSQETQYF.

The chain links TRBV24-1 to TRBJ2-1; 9 bases line up with TRBD1. The length of the CDR3 is 13 residues. Germline V gene data show CDR1 as KGHDR and CDR2 as SFDVKD. Trimming cost V 4 bases and J 7 bases; bases outside gene matches: 1. The CDR3: CATSEGTGNEQFF. CDR3 DNA: TGTGCCACCAGTGAAGGGACAGGGAATGAGCAGTTCTTC.

The chain couples TRBV13 to TRBJ2-3, with a possible D match to TRBD2 (5 bases). This CDR3 comprises 17 residues. V was pared by 5 bases and J by 0 bases, with 18 bases between. Per germline, CDR1 PRHDT and CDR2 FYEKMQ (reference sequence). Written as DNA, the CDR3 is TGTGCCAGCAGCCCCCCAGCGGAGTGGCCAAGCACAGATACGCAGTATTTT. Encoded protein: CASSPPAEWPSTDTQYF.

V is TRBV29-1 and J is TRBJ2-2; the D gene is possibly TRBD2 (5 bases). The V end lost 4 bases, the J end lost 7 bases, and 22 bases lay between the germline ends. The CDR3 spans 16 residues. In germline, CDR1 is SQVTM, CDR2 ANQGSEA. The CDR3 nucleotides are TGCAGCGTTGTGGCCCCGGGTAGGGAGAGTTACGGGGAGCTGTTTTTT. As protein: CSVVAPGRESYGELFF.

This clonotype was observed a handful of times. This chain uses TRBV29-1 with TRBJ2-1; TRBD2 agrees at 8 bases. The junction had 14 bases not matched to a gene; V was cut back by 7 bases and J by 9 bases. CDR1 and CDR2 from the germline V gene are SQVTM and ANQGSEA. This CDR3 is 14 amino acids long. CDR3 region: CSGSLDGGAGEQFF. CDR3 nucleotide sequence: TGCAGCGGGTCCTTAGACGGGGGGGCAGGTGAGCAGTTCTTC.

Many counts were recorded for this clonotype. J is TRBJ2-1 and V is TRBV3-1; the match to TRBD2 covers 10 bases. This CDR3 contains 16 residues. V lost 4 bases and J lost 3; bases outside the gene matches: 6. Looked up from germline, CDR1 is LGHDT and CDR2 is YNNKEL (reference sequence). The CDR3 region is CASSPRTSGNYNEQFF. The CDR3 DNA is TGTGCCAGCAGCCCCCGGACTAGCGGAAACTACAATGAGCAGTTCTTC.